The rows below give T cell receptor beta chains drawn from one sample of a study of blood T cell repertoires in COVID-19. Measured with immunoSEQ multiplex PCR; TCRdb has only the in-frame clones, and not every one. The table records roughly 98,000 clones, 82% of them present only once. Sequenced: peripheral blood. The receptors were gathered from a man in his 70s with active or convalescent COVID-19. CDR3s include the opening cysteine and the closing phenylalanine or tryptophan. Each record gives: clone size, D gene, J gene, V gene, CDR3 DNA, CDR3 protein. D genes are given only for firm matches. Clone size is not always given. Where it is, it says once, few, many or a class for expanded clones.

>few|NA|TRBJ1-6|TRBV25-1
TGTGCCAGCAGCGGATACCGTCACGGGAGCACGGACTCACCCCTCCACTTT
CASSGYRHGSTDSPLHF
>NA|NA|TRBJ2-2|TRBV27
TGTGCCAGCAGCGAGAAGAAACGGGGCACCGGGGAGCTGTTTTTT
CASSEKKRGTGELFF
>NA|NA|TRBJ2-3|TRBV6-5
TGTGCCAGCAGTATCTCAGGACAGAGCACAGATACGCAGTATTTT
CASSISGQSTDTQYF
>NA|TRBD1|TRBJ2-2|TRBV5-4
TGTGCCAGCAGCTCAGGGGGCTCCCCGCCCTACACCGGGGAGCTGTTTTTT
CASSSGGSPPYTGELFF
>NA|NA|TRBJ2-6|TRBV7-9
TGTGCCAGCAGCCCCGGAGGCAGGAGCTACTCTGGGGCCAACGTCCTGACTTTC
CASSPGGRSYSGANVLTF
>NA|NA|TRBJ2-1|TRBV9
TGTGCCAGCAGCGTGCTAATCTGGGACACGAGGAATGAGCAGTTCTTC
CASSVLIWDTRNEQFF
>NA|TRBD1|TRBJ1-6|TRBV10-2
TGCGCCAGCAGTGAGTTGGCAGGGGGACTGAATTCACCCCTCCACTTT
CASSELAGGLNSPLHF
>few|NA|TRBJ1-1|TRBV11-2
TGTGCCAGCAGCTACGACTCTCACCTAAATGAAGCTTTCTTT
CASSYDSHLNEAFF
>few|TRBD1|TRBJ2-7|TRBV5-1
TGCGCCAGCAGCCCAGAGGGACAGGCCTACGAGCAGTACTTC
CASSPEGQAYEQYF
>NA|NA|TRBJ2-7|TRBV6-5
TGTGCCAGCAGCGGCCAGGGGTACGAGCAGTACTTC
CASSGQGYEQYF
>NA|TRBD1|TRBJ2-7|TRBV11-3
TGTGCCAGCAGCTTAGGCGGGACAGGGTTCCACGAGCAGTACTTC
CASSLGGTGFHEQYF
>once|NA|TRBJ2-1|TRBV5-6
TGTGCCAGCAGCCGGAGGTCGGATGAGCAGTTCTTC
CASSRRSDEQFF
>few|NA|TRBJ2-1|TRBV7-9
TGTGCCAGCAGCTTGGGACTGAGTGAGCAGTTCTTC
CASSLGLSEQFF
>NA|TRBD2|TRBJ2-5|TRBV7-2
TGTGCCAGCAGCCGTCACATAGCGGGAGGTGAGACCCAGTACTTC
CASSRHIAGGETQYF
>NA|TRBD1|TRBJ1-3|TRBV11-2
TGTGCCAGCAGCTTTAAAGCGCCATCAGGACAGGGAATTATAAACACCATATATTTT
CASSFKAPSGQGIINTIYF
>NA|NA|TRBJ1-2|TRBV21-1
TGTGCCAGCAGCAAAGGCCAGGGGCGTCCTTATGGCTACACCTTC
CASSKGQGRPYGYTF
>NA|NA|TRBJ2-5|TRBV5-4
TGTGCCAGCAGCTTGGATGGTGTTAATAGGGGGGAGACCCAGTACTTC
CASSLDGVNRGETQYF
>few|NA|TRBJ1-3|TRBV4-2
TGTGCCAGCAGCCAAGAATTGGAGGGGCACTCTGGAAACACCATATATTTT
CASSQELEGHSGNTIYF
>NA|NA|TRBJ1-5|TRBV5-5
TGTGCCAGCAGCTCGCAGGGTGGAGTGCCGAATCAGCCCCAGCATTTT
CASSSQGGVPNQPQHF
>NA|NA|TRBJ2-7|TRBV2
TGTGCCAGCAGTGACATGTACGAGCAGTACTTC
CASSDMYEQYF
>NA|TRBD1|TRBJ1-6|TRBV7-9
TGTGCCAGCAGCTCGCCCGACAGGGTCAATTCACCCCTCCACTTT
CASSSPDRVNSPLHF
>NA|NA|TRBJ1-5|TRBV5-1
TGCGCCAGCAGCCCGGGACTTTCTACCGGCTATAGCAATCAGCCCCAGCATTTT
CASSPGLSTGYSNQPQHF
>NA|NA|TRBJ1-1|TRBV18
TGTGCCAGCTCCTTGGGGGGGGAGAACACTGAAGCTTTCTTT
CASSLGGENTEAFF
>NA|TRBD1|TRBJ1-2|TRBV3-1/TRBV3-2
TGTGCCAGCAGCCAAGTCGACAGGGCGGAAGGCTACACCTTC
CASSQVDRAEGYTF
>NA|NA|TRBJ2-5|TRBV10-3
TGTGCCATCAGTGCGTCAGGGGAAGAGACCCAGTACTTC
CAISASGEETQYF
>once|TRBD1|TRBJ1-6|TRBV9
TGTGCCAGCAGCGTAGGGGGGGACAGTTCACCCCTCCACTTT
CASSVGGDSSPLHF
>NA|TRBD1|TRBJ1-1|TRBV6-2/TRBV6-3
TGTGCCAGCAGTTACAGGACAGGTACTGAAGCTTTCTTT
CASSYRTGTEAFF
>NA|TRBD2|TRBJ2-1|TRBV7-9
TGTGCCAGCAGCACCGGGAGGGGCAGTCTAAATGAGCAGTTCTTC
CASSTGRGSLNEQFF
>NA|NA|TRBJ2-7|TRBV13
TGTGCCAGCAGCCCGTACGAGCAGTACTTC
CASSPYEQYF
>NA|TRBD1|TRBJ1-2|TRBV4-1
TGCGCCAGCAGCCAGCCGACAGGGGAAGTTGGCTACACCTTC
CASSQPTGEVGYTF
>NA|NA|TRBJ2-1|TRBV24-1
TGTGCCACCAGTGGCCGGGGAGGAGACTACAATGAGCAGTTCTTC
CATSGRGGDYNEQFF
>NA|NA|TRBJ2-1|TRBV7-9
TGTGCCAGCAGCCCACGACTAGCCTACAATGAGCAGTTCTTC
CASSPRLAYNEQFF
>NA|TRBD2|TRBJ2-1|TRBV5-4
TGTGCCAGCAGCCAGGGGAGGGGTACTAGCGGGGGATTTGGGCAGTTCTTC
CASSQGRGTSGGFGQFF
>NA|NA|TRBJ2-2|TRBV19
TGTGCCAGTAGTGGGTACTCGATAGGGGTCGGGGAGCTGTTTTTT
CASSGYSIGVGELFF
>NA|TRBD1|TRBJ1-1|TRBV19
TGTGCCAGTAGCCGACAGGGGAACACTGAAGCTTTCTTT
CASSRQGNTEAFF
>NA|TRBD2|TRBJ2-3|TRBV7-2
TGTGCCAGCAGCTTAGGGGCTAGCGGGGCTTTAGGTACGCAGTATTTT
CASSLGASGALGTQYF